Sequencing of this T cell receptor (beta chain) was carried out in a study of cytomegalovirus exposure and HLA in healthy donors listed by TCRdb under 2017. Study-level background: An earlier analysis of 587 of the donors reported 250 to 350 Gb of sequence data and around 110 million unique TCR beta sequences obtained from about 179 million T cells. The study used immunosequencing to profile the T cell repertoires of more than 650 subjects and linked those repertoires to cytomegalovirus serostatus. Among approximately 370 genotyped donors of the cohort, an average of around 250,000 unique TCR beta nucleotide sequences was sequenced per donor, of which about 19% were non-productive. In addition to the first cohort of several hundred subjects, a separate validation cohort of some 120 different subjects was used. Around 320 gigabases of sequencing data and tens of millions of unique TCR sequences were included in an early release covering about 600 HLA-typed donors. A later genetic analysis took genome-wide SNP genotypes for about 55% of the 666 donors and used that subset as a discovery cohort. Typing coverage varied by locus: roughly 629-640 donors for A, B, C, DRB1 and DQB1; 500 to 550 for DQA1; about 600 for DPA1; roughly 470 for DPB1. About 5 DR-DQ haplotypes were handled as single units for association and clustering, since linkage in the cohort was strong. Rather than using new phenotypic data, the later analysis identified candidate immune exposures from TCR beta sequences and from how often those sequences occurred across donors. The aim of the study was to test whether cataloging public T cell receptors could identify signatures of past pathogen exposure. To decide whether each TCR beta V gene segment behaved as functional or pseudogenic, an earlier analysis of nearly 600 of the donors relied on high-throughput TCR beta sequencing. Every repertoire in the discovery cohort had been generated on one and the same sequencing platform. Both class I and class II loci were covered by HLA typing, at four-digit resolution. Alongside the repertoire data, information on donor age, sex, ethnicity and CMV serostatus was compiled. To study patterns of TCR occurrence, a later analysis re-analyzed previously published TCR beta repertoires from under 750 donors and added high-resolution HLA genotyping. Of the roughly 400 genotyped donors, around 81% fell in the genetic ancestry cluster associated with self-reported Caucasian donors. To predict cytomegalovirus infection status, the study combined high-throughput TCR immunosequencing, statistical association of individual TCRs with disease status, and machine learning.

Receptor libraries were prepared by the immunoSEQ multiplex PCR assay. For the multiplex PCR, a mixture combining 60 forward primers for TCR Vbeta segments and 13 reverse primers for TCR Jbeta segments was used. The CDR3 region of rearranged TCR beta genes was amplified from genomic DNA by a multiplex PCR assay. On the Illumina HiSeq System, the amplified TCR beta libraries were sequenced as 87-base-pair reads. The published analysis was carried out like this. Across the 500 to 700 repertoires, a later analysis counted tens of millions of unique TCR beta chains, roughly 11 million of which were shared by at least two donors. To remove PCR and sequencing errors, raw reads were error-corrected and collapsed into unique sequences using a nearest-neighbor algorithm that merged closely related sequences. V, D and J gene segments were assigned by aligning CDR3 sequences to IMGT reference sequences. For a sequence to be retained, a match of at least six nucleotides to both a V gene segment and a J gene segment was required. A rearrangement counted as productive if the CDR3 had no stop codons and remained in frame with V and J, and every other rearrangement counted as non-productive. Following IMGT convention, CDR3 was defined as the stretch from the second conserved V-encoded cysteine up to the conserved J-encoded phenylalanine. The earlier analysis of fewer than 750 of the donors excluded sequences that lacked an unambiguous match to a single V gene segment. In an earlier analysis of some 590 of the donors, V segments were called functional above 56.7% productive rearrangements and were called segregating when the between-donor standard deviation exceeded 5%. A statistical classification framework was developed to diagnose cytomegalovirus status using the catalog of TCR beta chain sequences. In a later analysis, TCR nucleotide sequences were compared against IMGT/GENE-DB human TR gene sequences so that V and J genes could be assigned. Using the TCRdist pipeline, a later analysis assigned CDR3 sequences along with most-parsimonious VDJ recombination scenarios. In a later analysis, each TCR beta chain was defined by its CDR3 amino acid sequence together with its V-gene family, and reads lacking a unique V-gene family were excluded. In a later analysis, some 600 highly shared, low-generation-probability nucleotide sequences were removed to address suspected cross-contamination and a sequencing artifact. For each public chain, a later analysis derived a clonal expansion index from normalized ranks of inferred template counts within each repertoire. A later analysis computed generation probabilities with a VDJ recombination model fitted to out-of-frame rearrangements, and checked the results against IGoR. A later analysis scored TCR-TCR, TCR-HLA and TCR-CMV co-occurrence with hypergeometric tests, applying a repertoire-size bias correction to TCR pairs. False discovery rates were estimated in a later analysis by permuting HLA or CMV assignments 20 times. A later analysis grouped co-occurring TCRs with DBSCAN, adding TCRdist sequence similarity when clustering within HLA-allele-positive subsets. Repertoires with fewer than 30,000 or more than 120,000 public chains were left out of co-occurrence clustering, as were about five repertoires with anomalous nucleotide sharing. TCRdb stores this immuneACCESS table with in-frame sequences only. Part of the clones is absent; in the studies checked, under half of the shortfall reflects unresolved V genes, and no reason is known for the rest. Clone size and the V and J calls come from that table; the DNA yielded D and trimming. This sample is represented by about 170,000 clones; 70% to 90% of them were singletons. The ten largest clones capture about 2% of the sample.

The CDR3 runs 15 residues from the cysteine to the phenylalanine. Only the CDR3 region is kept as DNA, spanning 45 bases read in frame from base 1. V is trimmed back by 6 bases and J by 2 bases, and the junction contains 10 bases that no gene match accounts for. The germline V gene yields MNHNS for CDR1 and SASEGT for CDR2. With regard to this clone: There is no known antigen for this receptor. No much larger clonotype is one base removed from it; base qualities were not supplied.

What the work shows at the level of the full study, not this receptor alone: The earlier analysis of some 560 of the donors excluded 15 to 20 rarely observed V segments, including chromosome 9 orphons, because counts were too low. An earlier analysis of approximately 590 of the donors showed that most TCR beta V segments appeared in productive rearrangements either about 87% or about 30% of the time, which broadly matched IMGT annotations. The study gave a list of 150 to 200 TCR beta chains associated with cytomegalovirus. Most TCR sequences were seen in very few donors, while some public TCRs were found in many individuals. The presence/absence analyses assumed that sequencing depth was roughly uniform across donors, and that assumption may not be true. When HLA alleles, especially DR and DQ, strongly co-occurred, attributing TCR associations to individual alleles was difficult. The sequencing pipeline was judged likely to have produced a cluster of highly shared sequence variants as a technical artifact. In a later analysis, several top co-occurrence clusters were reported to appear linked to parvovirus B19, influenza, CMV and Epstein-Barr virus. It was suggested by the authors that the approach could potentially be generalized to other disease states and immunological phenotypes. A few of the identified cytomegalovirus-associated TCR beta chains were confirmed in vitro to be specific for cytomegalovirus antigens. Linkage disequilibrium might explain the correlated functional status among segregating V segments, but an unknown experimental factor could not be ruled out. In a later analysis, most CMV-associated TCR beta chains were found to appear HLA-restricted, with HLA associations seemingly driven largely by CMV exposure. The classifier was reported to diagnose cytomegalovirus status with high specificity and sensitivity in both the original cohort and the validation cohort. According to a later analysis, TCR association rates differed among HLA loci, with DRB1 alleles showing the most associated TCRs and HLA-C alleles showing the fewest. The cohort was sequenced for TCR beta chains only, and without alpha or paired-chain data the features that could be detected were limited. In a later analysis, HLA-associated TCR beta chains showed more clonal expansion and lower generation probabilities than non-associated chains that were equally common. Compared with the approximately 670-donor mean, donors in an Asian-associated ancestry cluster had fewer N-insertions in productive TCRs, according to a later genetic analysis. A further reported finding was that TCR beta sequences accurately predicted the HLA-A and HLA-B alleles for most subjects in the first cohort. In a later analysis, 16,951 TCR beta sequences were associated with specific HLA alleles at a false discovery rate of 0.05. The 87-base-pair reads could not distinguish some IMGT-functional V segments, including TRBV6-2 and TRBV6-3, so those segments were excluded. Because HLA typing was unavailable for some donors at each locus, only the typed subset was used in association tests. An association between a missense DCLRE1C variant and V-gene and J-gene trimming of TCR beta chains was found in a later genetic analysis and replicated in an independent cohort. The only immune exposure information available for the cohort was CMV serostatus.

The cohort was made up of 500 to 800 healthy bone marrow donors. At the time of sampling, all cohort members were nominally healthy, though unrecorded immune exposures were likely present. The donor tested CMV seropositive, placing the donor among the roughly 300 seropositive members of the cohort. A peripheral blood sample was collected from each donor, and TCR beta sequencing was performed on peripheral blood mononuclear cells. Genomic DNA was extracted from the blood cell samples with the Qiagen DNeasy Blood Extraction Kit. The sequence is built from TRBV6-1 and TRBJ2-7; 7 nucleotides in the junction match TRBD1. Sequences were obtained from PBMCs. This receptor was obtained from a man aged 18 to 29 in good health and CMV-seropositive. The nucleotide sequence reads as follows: TGTGCCAGCAGCTACACCGGGACAGTTCCCTACGAGCAGTACTTC. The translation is CASSYTGTVPYEQYF.